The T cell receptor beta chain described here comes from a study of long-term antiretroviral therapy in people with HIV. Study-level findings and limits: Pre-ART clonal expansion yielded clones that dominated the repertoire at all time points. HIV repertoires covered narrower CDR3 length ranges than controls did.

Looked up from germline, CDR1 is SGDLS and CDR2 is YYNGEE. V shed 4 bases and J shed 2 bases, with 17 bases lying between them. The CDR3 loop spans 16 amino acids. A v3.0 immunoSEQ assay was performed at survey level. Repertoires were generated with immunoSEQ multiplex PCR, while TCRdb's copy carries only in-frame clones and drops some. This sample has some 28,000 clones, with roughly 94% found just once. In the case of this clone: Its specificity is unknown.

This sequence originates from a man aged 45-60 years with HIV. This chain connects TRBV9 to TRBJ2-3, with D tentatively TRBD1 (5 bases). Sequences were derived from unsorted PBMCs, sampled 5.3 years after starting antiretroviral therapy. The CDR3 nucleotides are TGTGCCAGCAGCTTAGTCAGGGATGGTTACACAGATACGCAGTATTTT. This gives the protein CASSLVRDGYTDTQYF.